The 2 T cell receptor beta chains below come from one sample, sequenced in a study of T cells in Graves' hyperthyroidism and ophthalmopathy. TCR beta CDR3 region amplification was performed from RNA transcripts. An initial round of RT-PCR targeting the TCR CDR3 relied on the HTBI primer set. Each CDR3 protein is one row after TCRdb ran MiXCR on the multiplex PCR reads. The sample lists some 770,000 distinct CDR3 sequences, less than 20% seen once, with 8.4% in the top ten. Sequencing input: blood. Receptors were obtained from a man in his late teens or twenties with Graves' hyperthyroidism.

V and J are TRBV19 and TRBJ2-1, with D perhaps matching TRBD2 (6 bases). Germline V CDR1 and CDR2: LNHDA, SQIVND (reference sequence). V lost 11 bases to trimming and J lost 2 bases, with 19 bases between them. There are 15 residues in the CDR3. CDR3 sequence (DNA): TGTGCCTCAGTAAGGGTTAGCGGACCCTACAATGAGCAGTTCTTC. It translates to CASVRVSGPYNEQFF.

This clonotype has ten or more counts. The chain combines TRBV28 with TRBJ2-7, with TRBD1 matching over 7 bases. The length of the CDR3 is 15 residues. Germline V lookup: CDR1 MDHEN, CDR2 SYDVKM. The V and J ends lost 6 bases and 1 base, in that order; junction bases with no gene match: 9. This CDR3 reads CASSLRTGDSYEQYF. As DNA, the CDR3 is TGTGCCAGCAGCTTAAGGACAGGCGATTCCTACGAGCAGTACTTC.